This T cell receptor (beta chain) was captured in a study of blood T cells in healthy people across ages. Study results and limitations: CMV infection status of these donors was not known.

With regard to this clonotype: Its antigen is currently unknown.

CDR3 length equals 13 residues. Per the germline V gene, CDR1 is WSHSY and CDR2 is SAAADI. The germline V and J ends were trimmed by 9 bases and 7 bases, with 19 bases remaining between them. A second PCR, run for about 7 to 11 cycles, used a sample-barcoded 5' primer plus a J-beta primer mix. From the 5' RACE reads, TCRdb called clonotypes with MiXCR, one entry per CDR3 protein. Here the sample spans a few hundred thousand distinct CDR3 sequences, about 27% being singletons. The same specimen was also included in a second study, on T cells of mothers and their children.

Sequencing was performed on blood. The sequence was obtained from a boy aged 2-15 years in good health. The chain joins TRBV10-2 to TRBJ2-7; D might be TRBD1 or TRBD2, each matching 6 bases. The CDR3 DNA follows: TGCGCCAGTCGAAAGGGGGATGGGAGGGAGCAGTACTTC. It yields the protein CASRKGDGREQYF.